This TCR beta chain was sequenced in a study of blood T cells in healthy people across ages. Together with a sample-barcoded 5' primer, a J-beta primer mix was included in a second PCR lasting roughly 6 to 12 cycles. In TCRdb, the 5' RACE reads were re-called with MiXCR into one record per CDR3 protein. Among roughly 800,000 distinct CDR3 sequences listed, roughly 50% were seen once. CDR3 length equals 14 residues. From germline, CDR1 is DFQATT and CDR2 SNEGSKA (reference sequence). V dropped 4 bases and J dropped 3; count of bases not matched to a gene: 4. The clonotype was recovered from a man younger than 40 in good health. The sequencing sample was made of blood. The chain carries TRBV20-1 and TRBJ2-3; TRBD2 agrees at 10 bases. Here the CDR3 DNA reads TGCAGTGCTACCTCGGGACTAGCGACAGATACGCAGTATTTT. It yields the protein CSATSGLATDTQYF.